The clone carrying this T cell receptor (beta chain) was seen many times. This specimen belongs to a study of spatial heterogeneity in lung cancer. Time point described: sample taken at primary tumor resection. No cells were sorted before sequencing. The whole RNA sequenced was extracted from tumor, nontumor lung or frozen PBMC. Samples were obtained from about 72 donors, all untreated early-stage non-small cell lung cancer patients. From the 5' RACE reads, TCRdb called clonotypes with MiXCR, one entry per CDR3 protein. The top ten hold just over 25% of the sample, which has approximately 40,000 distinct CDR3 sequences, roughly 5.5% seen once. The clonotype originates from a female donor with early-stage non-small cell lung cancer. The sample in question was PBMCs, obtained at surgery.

CDR3 loop: CASSISGDAQPQHF. As DNA, the CDR3 is TGTGCCAGTAGTATTTCAGGGGATGCTCAGCCCCAGCATTTT. This chain uses TRBV19 with TRBJ1-5, with D tentatively TRBD1 (6 bases). Germline V lookup: CDR1 LNHDA, CDR2 SQIVND (reference sequence). Trimming removed 3 bases from V and 6 bases from J, with 12 bases in between. This CDR3 contains 14 residues.